The 4 T cell receptor beta chains reported below all come from one sample, sequenced in a study of cytomegalovirus exposure and HLA in healthy donors. Assay used: immunoSEQ multiplex PCR; TCRdb lists only in-frame clones, some missing. The profile shows about 330,000 clones, about 85% of them singletons. Sequencing was carried out using PBMCs. The receptor source for this set is a woman in her 30s in good health and CMV-seropositive.

The rearrangement uses TRBV4-2 and TRBJ1-4; 8 bases map to TRBD1. The CDR3 covers 16 residues. Per the germline V gene, CDR1 is LGHNA and CDR2 is YNFKEQ. Trimming took 0 bases from V and 14 from J; bases not matched to a gene: 14. The CDR3 region is CASSQELGQGLQSLFF. The CDR3 nucleotides read TGTGCCAGCAGCCAAGAGTTAGGACAGGGTTTGCAGTCTCTGTTTTTT.

Concerning this clone: Other DNA sequences from this sample encode an identical CDR3 as well. V gene TRBV15 combines with J gene TRBJ2-5, with 15 bases lining up with TRBD2. The germline V gene has CDR1 LNHNV and CDR2 YYDKDF (reference sequence). The CDR3 covers 16 residues. The J segment lost 2 bases and the V segment lost 3 bases, leaving 1 base of the junction unmatched. The CDR3 bases are TGTGCCACCAGCAGGGGACTAGCGGGGGGACAAGAGACCCAGTACTTC. Its protein product is CATSRGLAGGQETQYF. The full variable domain, completed using reference TRBV15 and TRBJ2-5, is DAMVIQNPRYQVTQFGKPVTLSCSQTLNHNVMYWYQQKSSQAPKLLFHYYDKDFNNEADTPDNFQSRRPNTSFCFLDIRSPGLGDTAMYLCATSRGLAGGQETQYFGPGTRLLVL.

The genes are TRBV4-2 and TRBJ1-1; 7 positions agree with TRBD1. J gave up 5 bases and V 3 bases, and 9 bases lay outside the gene matches. This CDR3 region has 15 residues. Germline CDR1 reads LGHNA; CDR2 reads YNFKEQ. The CDR3 sequence is CASSQGLGGNTEAFF. The CDR3 nucleotides read TGTGCCAGCAGCCAGGGATTAGGGGGCAATACTGAAGCTTTCTTT.

This chain uses TRBV25-1 with TRBJ2-3, with TRBD2 matching 8 bases. Germline CDR1 and CDR2: MGHDK and SYGVNS. The CDR3 is 16 residues long. With 0 bases clipped from V and 6 bases from J, the junction kept 8 bases outside the gene matches. CDR3 DNA sequence: TGTGCCAGCAGTGAATATCTTAGCGGGGTCAGGGATACGCAGTATTTT. Its protein product is CASSEYLSGVRDTQYF.